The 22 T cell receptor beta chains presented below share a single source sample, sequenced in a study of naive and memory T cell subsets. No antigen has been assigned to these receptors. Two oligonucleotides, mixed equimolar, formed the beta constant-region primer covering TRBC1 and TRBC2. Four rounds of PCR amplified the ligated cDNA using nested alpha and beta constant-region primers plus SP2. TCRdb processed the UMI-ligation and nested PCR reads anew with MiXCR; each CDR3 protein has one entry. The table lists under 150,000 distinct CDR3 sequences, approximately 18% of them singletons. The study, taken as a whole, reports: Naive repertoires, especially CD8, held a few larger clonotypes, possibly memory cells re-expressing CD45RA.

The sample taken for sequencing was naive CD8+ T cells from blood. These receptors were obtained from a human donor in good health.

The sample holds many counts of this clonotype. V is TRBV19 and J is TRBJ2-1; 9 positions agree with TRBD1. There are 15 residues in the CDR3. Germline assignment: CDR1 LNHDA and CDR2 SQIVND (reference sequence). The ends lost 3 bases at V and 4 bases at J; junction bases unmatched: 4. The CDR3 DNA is TGTGCCAGTAGTATGGACAGGGGCGGGTACAATGAGCAGTTCTTC. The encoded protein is CASSMDRGGYNEQFF. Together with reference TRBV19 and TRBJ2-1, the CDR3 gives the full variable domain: DGGITQSPKYLFRKEGQNVTLSCEQNLNHDAMYWYRQDPGQGLRLIYYSQIVNDFQKGDIAEGYSVSREKKESFPLTVTSAQKNPTAFYLCASSMDRGGYNEQFFGPGTRLTVL.

The CDR3: CASSQGVPYEQYF. The CDR3 nucleotides read TGTGCCAGCAGTCAGGGGGTACCCTACGAGCAGTACTTC. V and J are TRBV28 and TRBJ2-7, with 7 bases identical to TRBD1. Germline CDR1 is MDHEN and CDR2 is SYDVKM. V lost 5 bases to trimming and J lost 2 bases; unmatched junction nucleotides: 3. The CDR3 runs 13 residues.

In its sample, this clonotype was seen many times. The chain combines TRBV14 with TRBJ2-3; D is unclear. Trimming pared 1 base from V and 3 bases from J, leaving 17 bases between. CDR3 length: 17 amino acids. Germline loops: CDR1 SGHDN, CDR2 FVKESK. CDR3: CASSQVATRTFTDTQYF. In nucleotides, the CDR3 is TGTGCCAGCAGCCAAGTTGCGACAAGGACGTTTACAGATACGCAGTATTTT.

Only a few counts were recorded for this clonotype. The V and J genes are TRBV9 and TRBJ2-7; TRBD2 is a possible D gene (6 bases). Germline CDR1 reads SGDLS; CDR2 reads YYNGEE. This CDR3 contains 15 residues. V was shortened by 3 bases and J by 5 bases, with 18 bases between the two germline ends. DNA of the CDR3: TGTGCCAGCAGCGCGGACGGGACTTTGGGCCACGAGCAGTACTTC. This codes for CASSADGTLGHEQYF.

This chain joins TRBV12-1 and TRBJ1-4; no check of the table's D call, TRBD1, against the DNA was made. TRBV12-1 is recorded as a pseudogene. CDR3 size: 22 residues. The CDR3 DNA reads TGTGCCAGCAGCTCGTGGCCAAAGACCGCAGGGGGCCTACCTGCAACTAATGAAAAACTGTTTTTT. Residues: CASSSWPKTAGGLPATNEKLFF.

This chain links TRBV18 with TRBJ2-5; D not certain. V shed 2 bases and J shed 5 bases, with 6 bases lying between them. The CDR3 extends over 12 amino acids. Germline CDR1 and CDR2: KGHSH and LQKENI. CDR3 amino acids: CASSPFGETQYF. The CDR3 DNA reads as TGTGCCAGCTCACCATTTGGGGAGACCCAGTACTTC.

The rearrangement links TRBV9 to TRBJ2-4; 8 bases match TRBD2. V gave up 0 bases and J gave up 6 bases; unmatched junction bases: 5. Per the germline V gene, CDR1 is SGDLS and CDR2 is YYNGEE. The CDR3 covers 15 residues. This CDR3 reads CASSVEGTRGNIQYF. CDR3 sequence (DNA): TGTGCCAGCAGCGTAGAGGGGACTAGGGGAAACATTCAGTACTTC.

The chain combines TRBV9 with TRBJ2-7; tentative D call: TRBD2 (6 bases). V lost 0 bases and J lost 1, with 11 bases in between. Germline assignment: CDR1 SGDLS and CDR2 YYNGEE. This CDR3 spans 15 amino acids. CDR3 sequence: CASSVEGGTSYEQYF. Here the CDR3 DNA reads TGTGCCAGCAGCGTAGAGGGAGGAACTTCCTACGAGCAGTACTTC.

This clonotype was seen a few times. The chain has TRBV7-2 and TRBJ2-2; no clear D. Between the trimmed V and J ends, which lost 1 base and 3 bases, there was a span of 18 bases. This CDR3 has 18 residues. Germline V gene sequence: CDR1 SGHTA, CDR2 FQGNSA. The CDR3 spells CASSLGAVVKIDTGELFF. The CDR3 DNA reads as TGTGCCAGCAGCTTAGGGGCCGTGGTCAAAATAGACACCGGGGAGCTGTTTTTT. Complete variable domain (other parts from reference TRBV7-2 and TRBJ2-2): GAGVSQSPSNKVTEKGKDVELRCDPISGHTALYWYRQSLGQGLEFLIYFQGNSAPDKSGLPSDRFSAERTGGSVSTLTIQRTQQEDSAVYLCASSLGAVVKIDTGELFFGEGSRLTVL.

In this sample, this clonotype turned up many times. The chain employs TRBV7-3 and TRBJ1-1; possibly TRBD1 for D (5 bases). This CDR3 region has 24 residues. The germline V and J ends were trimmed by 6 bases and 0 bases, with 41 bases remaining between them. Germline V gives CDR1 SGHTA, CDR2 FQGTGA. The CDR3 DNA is TGTGCCAGCAGGACGACAAACCGTAAATTAAAAAAGCGAAAAGGAGCCAGGGTGAACACTGAAGCTTTCTTT. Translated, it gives CASRTTNRKLKKRKGARVNTEAFF.

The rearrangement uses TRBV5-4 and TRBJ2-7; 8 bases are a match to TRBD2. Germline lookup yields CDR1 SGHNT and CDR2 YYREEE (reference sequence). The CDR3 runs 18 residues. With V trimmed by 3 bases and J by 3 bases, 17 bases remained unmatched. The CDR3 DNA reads TGTGCCAGCAGCTCACCCGACCCTGGGGGGACTAGTTTCTACGAGCAGTACTTC. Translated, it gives CASSSPDPGGTSFYEQYF.

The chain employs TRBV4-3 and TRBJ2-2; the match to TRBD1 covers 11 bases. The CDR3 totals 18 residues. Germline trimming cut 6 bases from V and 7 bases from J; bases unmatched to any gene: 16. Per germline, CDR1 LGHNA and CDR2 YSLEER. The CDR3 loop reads CASSLLAFGTGGHGELFF. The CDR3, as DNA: TGCGCCAGCAGTCTCCTGGCGTTTGGGACAGGGGGTCACGGGGAGCTGTTTTTT.

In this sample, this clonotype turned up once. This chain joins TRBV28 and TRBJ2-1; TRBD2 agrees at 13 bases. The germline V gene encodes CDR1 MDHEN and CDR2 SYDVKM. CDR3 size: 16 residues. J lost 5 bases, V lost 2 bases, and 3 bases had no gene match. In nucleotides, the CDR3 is TGTGCCAGCAGTTTAGGGACTAGCGGGACGGACAATGAGCAGTTCTTC. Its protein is CASSLGTSGTDNEQFF.

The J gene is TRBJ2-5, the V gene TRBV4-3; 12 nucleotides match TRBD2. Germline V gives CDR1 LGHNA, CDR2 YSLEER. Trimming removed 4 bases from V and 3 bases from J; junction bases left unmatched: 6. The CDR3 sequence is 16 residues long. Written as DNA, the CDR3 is TGCGCCAGCAGCCGAGTACTAGCGGGAGGAGAAGAGACCCAGTACTTC. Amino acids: CASSRVLAGGEETQYF.

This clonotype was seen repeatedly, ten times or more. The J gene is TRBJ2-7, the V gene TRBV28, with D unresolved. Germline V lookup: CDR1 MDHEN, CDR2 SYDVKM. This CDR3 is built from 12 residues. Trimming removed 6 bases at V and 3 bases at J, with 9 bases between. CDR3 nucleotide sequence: TGTGCCAGCAGCTTACCTGGCTACGAGCAGTACTTC. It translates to CASSLPGYEQYF.

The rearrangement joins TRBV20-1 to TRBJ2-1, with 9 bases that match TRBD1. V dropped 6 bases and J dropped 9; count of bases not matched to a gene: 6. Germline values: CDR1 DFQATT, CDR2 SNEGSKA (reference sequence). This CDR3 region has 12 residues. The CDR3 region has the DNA TGCAGTGCCGGGACAGGGCCCCCTGAGCAGTTCTTC. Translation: CSAGTGPPEQFF.

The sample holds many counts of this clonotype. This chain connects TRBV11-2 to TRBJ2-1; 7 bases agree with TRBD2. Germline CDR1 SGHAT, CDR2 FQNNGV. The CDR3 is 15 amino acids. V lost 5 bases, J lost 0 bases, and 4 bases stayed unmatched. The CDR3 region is CASSASSGSYNEQFF. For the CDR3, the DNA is TGTGCCAGCAGCGCGTCTAGCGGCTCCTACAATGAGCAGTTCTTC.

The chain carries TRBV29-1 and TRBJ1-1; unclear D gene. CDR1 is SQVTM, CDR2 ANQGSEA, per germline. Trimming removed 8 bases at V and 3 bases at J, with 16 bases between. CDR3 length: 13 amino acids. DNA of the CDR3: TGCAGCCCCAGGAACGGGGAGCACACTGAAGCTTTCTTT. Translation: CSPRNGEHTEAFF.

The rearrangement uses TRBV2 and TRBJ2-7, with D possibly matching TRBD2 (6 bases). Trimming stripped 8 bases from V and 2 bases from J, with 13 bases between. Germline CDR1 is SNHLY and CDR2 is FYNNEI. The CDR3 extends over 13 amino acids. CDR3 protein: CASSGTGAYEQYF. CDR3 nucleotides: TGTGCCAGCTCGGGGACTGGAGCCTACGAGCAGTACTTC.

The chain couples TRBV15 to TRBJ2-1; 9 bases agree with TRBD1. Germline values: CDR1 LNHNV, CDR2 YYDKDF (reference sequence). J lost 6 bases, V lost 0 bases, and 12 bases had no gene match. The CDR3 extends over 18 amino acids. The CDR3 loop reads CATSRDFPGTGRINEQFF. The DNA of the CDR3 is TGTGCCACCAGCAGAGATTTCCCGGGGACAGGGCGGATCAATGAGCAGTTCTTC.

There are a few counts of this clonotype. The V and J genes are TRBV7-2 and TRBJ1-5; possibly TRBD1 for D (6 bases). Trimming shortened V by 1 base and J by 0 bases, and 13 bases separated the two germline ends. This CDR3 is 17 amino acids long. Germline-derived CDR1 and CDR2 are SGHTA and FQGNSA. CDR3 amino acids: CASSLGFRTDSNQPQHF. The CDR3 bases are TGTGCCAGCAGCTTAGGCTTTCGGACAGATAGCAATCAGCCCCAGCATTTT.

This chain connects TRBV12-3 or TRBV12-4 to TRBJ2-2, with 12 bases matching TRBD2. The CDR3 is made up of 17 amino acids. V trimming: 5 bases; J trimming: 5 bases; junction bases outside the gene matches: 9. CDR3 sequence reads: CASSPSPGLAGTGELFF. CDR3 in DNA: TGTGCCAGCAGTCCATCCCCGGGACTAGCGGGTACCGGGGAGCTGTTTTTT.